This T cell receptor beta chain was identified during a study of regulatory T cells in long-lasting Graves disease. Concerning this clonotype: The target antigen is unknown.

Arm-PCR of CDR3 regions with iRepertoire HTBI primers generated TCR beta libraries. TCRdb re-called the multiplex PCR reads through MiXCR, storing one row per CDR3 protein. The sample has roughly 350,000 distinct CDR3 sequences, around 16% seen once. With 3 bases clipped from V and 7 bases from J, the junction kept 7 bases outside the gene matches. CDR3 length: 14 residues. The germline gives CDR1 MNHEY, CDR2 SMNVEV (reference sequence). General study findings and limits: Persistent Graves' patients showed less TCR diversity than newly diagnosed patients showed. There were preferences for TRBV28, TRBJ1-2 and TRBJ2-5 in persistent disease.

As to time point: newly diagnosed GD, antithyroid drugs for less than 3 months. RNA from PBMCs was the source of the TCR library. The patient group derived from an endocrinology department in Xi'an, China. In addition, the sample was reused for a study of T cells in Graves' hyperthyroidism and ophthalmopathy. Turning to that study: Exclusions: uncontrolled infection, other autoimmune disease, pregnancy, lactation.

The sequence derives from a young woman with Graves disease. The chain recombines TRBV27 with TRBJ1-2, with 8 bases lining up with TRBD1. The source material was peripheral blood mononuclear cells (PBMCs), sampled at new diagnosis, from a patient treated with antithyroid drugs. CDR3 coding DNA: TGTGCCAGCAGTTTTAGTGGACAGGGTGGTGGCTACACCTTC. Its translation: CASSFSGQGGGYTF.